The rows below give T cell receptor beta chains drawn from one sample of a study of cytomegalovirus exposure and HLA in healthy donors. The repertoire was sequenced with immunoSEQ multiplex PCR; TCRdb's copy has only in-frame clones and lacks some. The sample yields roughly 160,000 clones, 85% seen once. What was sequenced was PBMCs. The receptors were gathered from a man under 40 in good health and CMV-seropositive. The CDR3 runs from the conserved cysteine through the conserved F or W. The order of the fields is clone size, V gene, J gene, D gene, CDR3 DNA, CDR3 protein. A D gene is named only where the DNA matches it firmly. Size is omitted from some rows. Given values are once, few, many or a class for expanded clones.

NA	TRBV5-4	TRBJ2-5	TRBD1	TGTGCCAGCAGCTTGGACACGACGACTACAGGGGTATCCCAGTACTTC	CASSLDTTTTGVSQYF
NA	TRBV7-9	TRBJ1-6	TRBD1	TGTGCCAGCAGCTTAGGGGACAGGGAAGATTCACCCCTCCACTTT	CASSLGDREDSPLHF
NA	TRBV5-4	TRBJ2-2	NA	TGTGCCAGCAGCCAGAAACAGGTGAACACCGGGGAGCTGTTTTTT	CASSQKQVNTGELFF
NA	TRBV9	TRBJ2-1	NA	TGTGCCAGCAGCGTAGGTCCCTTCTCCTACAATGAGCAGTTCTTC	CASSVGPFSYNEQFF
NA	TRBV2	TRBJ2-2	TRBD1	TGTGCCAGCAGTGATGGACAGGGGACCGGGGAGCTGTTTTTT	CASSDGQGTGELFF
NA	TRBV29-1	TRBJ2-7	NA	TGCAGCGTTAATCAGTGGGGCCCCGGGGGTGACGAGCAGTACTTC	CSVNQWGPGGDEQYF
NA	TRBV7-3	TRBJ2-2	TRBD2	TGTGCCAGCAGCGGAGGCGGGACTACGAACACCGGGGAGCTGTTTTTT	CASSGGGTTNTGELFF
NA	TRBV5-1	TRBJ1-5	TRBD1	TGCGCCAGCAGCTTACAGGGGGGCAATCAGCCCCAGCATTTT	CASSLQGGNQPQHF
NA	TRBV11-3	TRBJ2-7	TRBD1	TGTGCCAGCAGCTTCTCTCCGGGACAGTCCTACGAGCAGTACTTC	CASSFSPGQSYEQYF
NA	TRBV7-9	TRBJ1-1	NA	TGTGCCAGCAGCACAAACAGGAACACTGAAGCTTTCTTT	CASSTNRNTEAFF
NA	TRBV5-4	TRBJ2-3	TRBD1	TGTGCCAGCAGCAGGGACAGGGGGCTAGCAGATACGCAGTATTTT	CASSRDRGLADTQYF
NA	TRBV5-1	TRBJ2-5	TRBD1	TGCGCCAGCAGCTTCGGACAGGAACTCCCGGGAGAGACCCAGTACTTC	CASSFGQELPGETQYF
NA	TRBV11-3	TRBJ2-2	TRBD2	TGTGCCAGCAGCTTAGACGGACACCGGGGGGTCACCGGGGAGCTGTTTTTT	CASSLDGHRGVTGELFF
NA	TRBV5-1	TRBJ2-7	NA	TGCGCCAGCAGCAGTTTAGGAAGGGGCGCGACGCTCTTCTACGAGCAGTACTTC	CASSSLGRGATLFYEQYF
NA	TRBV9	TRBJ1-1	TRBD1	TGTGCCAGCAGCGTAGAGGAGACAGGGGTCTTGACTGAAGCTTTCTTT	CASSVEETGVLTEAFF
NA	TRBV4-1	TRBJ2-2	NA	TGCGCCAGCAGCCAGGCGGGGGCAAAGACGAACACCGGGGAGCTGTTTTTT	CASSQAGAKTNTGELFF
NA	TRBV11-2	TRBJ2-1	TRBD2	TGTGCCAGCAGCTCCACCCCGGGACTAGCGGGGGACAATGAGCAGTTCTTC	CASSSTPGLAGDNEQFF
NA	TRBV5-4	TRBJ1-1	NA	TGCGCCAGCAGCCAGCTATACAGGAACACTGAAGCTTTCTTT	CASSQLYRNTEAFF
NA	TRBV27	TRBJ2-7	NA	TGTGCCAGCAGATGGCAGGCCGCCTACGAGCAGTACTTC	CASRWQAAYEQYF
NA	TRBV6-6	TRBJ1-5	NA	TGTGCCAGCAGCCGAACTGAGAATCAGCCCCAGCATTTT	CASSRTENQPQHF
NA	TRBV10-3	TRBJ2-7	TRBD1	TGTGCCATCAGTGGGTCCCGGGACAGGGTCGAGCAGTACTTC	CAISGSRDRVEQYF
NA	TRBV7-3	TRBJ2-1	TRBD1	TGTGCCAGCAGCTTATATGCAGGGGGAGAAAATGAGCAGTTCTTC	CASSLYAGGENEQFF
NA	TRBV29-1	TRBJ1-4	NA	TGCAGCGTTGTCACCTCCTCGGATGAAAAACTGTTTTTT	CSVVTSSDEKLFF
NA	TRBV18	TRBJ2-2	TRBD2	TGTGCCAGCTCACCAACACTAGCGGGGTCCACCGGGGAGCTGTTTTTT	CASSPTLAGSTGELFF
NA	TRBV2	TRBJ1-2	NA	TGTGCCAGCAGTAAGACAGGCGGGGGCTTTAATGGCTACACCTTC	CASSKTGGGFNGYTF
NA	TRBV11-2	TRBJ2-7	NA	TGTGCCAGCAGCTTAGCTTATTACGAGCAGTACTTC	CASSLAYYEQYF
NA	TRBV11-2	TRBJ2-1	TRBD1	TGTGCCAGCAGTAAATGGACAGGGGGAACCAATGAGCAGTTCTTC	CASSKWTGGTNEQFF
NA	TRBV28	TRBJ2-5	TRBD2	TGTGCCAGCACCTCAACCCCAGCGGGAGGGCCGGGAGAGACCCAGTACTTC	CASTSTPAGGPGETQYF
NA	TRBV7-2	TRBJ1-2	TRBD1	TGTGCCAGCAGCCCCGGACAGGGACGTGGCTACACCTTC	CASSPGQGRGYTF
NA	TRBV11-3	TRBJ2-6	TRBD1	TGTGCCAGCAGCTCAAGACAGGGGAAGTCCTCTGGGGCCAACGTCCTGACTTTC	CASSSRQGKSSGANVLTF
NA	TRBV18	TRBJ1-5	TRBD1	TGTGCCAGCTCGTTCGGACAGGACGGCAATCAGCCCCAGCATTTT	CASSFGQDGNQPQHF
NA	TRBV30	TRBJ1-1	NA	TGTGCCTGGAGTTTTGGAGAGCGGGGTACTGAAGCTTTCTTT	CAWSFGERGTEAFF
NA	TRBV5-1	TRBJ2-2	TRBD1	TGCGCCAGCAGCTCCACGGGACAGACCGGGGAGCTGTTTTTT	CASSSTGQTGELFF
once	TRBV19	TRBJ1-1	NA	TGTGCCAGTAGTACCCCAGACCGGGGCACTGAAGCTTTCTTT	CASSTPDRGTEAFF
NA	TRBV6-1	TRBJ2-1	NA	TGTGCCAGCAGTGAAGGATTACGGTACAATGAGCAGTTCTTC	CASSEGLRYNEQFF
NA	TRBV11-3	TRBJ1-2	NA	TGTGCCAGCAGCCCCGGCGGCAGTAACTATGGCTACACCTTC	CASSPGGSNYGYTF
NA	TRBV20-1	TRBJ2-3	NA	TGCAGTACTAAGAGGGATACGCAGTATTTT	CSTKRDTQYF
NA	TRBV10-1	TRBJ2-1	TRBD2	TGCGCCAGCAGTGAGTCGAGTATCCAGGGACTAGCGGGACTAGGTGAGCAGTTCTTC	CASSESSIQGLAGLGEQFF
NA	TRBV7-9	TRBJ1-1	NA	TGTGCCAGCAGCTTAGGGGGGGAGGGGAACACTGAAGCTTTCTTT	CASSLGGEGNTEAFF
NA	TRBV5-1	TRBJ1-1	NA	TGCGCCAGCAGCCCCAACCCAGGGCCGAACACTGAAGCTTTCTTT	CASSPNPGPNTEAFF
NA	TRBV9	TRBJ2-1	TRBD2	TGTGCCAGCAGCCCCAGACTAGCGGGGCCTTACAATGAGCAGTTCTTC	CASSPRLAGPYNEQFF
few	TRBV19	TRBJ1-1	NA	TGTGCCAGTAGTCTCGGGACTCGAGGGAACACTGAAGCTTTCTTT	CASSLGTRGNTEAFF
once	TRBV5-6	TRBJ1-1	NA	TGTGCCAGCAGCTTGGAAGGAGGGAGAATGAACACTGAAGCTTTCTTT	CASSLEGGRMNTEAFF
NA	TRBV6-6	TRBJ2-5	NA	TGTGCCAGCAGTTACTCGGGACTCCGGGTCCAAGAGACCCAGTACTTC	CASSYSGLRVQETQYF
NA	TRBV11-1	TRBJ2-2	NA	TGTGCCAGCAGCTTAGCGGCCGTTTTCGACGGGGAGCTGTTTTTT	CASSLAAVFDGELFF
NA	TRBV10-3	TRBJ2-5	TRBD1	TGTGCCATCGGGACAGACCAAGAGACCCAGTACTTC	CAIGTDQETQYF
few	TRBV5-5	TRBJ1-1	NA	TGTGCCAGCAGCTACAGACGCCCTGAAGCTTTCTTT	CASSYRRPEAFF
NA	TRBV29-1	TRBJ1-2	NA	TGCAGCGTTGGGGGCGCTTCTGGCTACACCTTC	CSVGGASGYTF
NA	TRBV7-9	TRBJ1-2	TRBD1	TGTGCCAGCAGCGAGAGGACAGGGACTGGCTACACCTTC	CASSERTGTGYTF
NA	TRBV5-6	TRBJ2-1	TRBD2	TGTGCCAGCAGCTTGGTGTCTAGCGGGATCTACGACAATGAGCAGTTCTTC	CASSLVSSGIYDNEQFF
once	TRBV9	TRBJ2-1	TRBD2	TGTGCCAGCAGTGTTAGCGGGGCCGTATACAATGAGCAGTTCTTC	CASSVSGAVYNEQFF
NA	TRBV11-3	TRBJ2-2	TRBD1	TGTGCCAGCAGCTTAAGGACAGGGGGCTTTGACGGGGAGCTGTTTTTT	CASSLRTGGFDGELFF
NA	TRBV5-1	TRBJ2-5	NA	TGCGCCAGCAGCTTAAACAGGGAAGAGACCCAGTACTTC	CASSLNREETQYF